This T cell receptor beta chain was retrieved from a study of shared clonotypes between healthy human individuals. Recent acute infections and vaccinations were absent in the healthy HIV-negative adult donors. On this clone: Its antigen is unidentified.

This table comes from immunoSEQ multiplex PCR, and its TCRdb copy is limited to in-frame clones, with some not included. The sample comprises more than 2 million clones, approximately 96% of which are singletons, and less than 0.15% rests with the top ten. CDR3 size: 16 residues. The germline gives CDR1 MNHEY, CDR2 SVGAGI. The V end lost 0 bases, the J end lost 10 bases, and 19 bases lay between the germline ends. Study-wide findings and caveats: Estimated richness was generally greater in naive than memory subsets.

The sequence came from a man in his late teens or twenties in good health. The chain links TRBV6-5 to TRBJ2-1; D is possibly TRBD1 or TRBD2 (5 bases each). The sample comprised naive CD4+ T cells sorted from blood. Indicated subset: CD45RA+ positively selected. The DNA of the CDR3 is TGTGCCAGCAGTTACTCTGGGTATTACGTGGGGACGGAGCAGTTCTTC. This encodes CASSYSGYYVGTEQFF.